This T cell receptor beta chain derives from a study of blood T cell repertoires in COVID-19. The participants were between about 18 and 95 years old and came from about two dozen US areas. Libraries were prepared by immunoSEQ multiplex PCR; TCRdb keeps only in-frame clonotypes and omits some of them. The sample has some 160,000 clones, about 80% seen once; the top ten hold approximately 3.6%. Looked up from germline, CDR1 is MNHNS and CDR2 is SASEGT. V lost 7 bases and J lost 1, with 10 bases in between. This CDR3 is built from 13 residues. The chain employs TRBV6-1 and TRBJ2-5; D uncertain. Input material: PBMCs or T cells enriched from blood (not recorded which). The source is a woman aged 55-70 years who had recovered from COVID-19. CDR3 amino acids: CASKFGSQETQYF. Written as DNA, the CDR3 is TGTGCCAGCAAATTTGGCAGCCAAGAGACCCAGTACTTC.